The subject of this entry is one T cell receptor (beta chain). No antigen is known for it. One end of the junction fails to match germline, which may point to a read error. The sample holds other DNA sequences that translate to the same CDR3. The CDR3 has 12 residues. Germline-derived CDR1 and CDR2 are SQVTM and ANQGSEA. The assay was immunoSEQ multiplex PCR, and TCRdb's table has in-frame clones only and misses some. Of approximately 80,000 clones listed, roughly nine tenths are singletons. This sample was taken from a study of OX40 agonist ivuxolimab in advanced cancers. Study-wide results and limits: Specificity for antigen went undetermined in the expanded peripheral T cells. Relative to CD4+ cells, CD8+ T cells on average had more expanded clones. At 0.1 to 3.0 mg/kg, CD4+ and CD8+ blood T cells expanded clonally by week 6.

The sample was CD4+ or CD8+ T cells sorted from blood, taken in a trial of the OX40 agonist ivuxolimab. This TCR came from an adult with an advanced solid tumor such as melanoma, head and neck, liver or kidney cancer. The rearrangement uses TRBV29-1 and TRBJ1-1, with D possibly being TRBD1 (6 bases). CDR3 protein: CSVLRTDTEAFF. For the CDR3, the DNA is TGCAGCGTCCTCCGGACAGACACTGAAGCCTTCTTT. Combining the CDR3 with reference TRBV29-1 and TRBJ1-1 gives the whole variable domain SAVISQKPSRDICQRGTSLTIQCQVDSQVTMMFWYRQQPGQSLTLIATANQGSEATYESGFVIDKFPISRPNLTFSTLTVSNMSPEDSSIYLCSVLRTDTEAFFGQGTRLTVV.